This TCR beta chain was sequenced for a study of control samples from healthy donors and cancer patients. J gave up 5 bases and V 5 bases, and 4 bases lay outside the gene matches. CDR1 and CDR2 (germline): SNHLY, FYNNEI. The CDR3 runs to 14 residues. Using immunoSEQ multiplex PCR, the repertoire was profiled, and TCRdb retains in-frame clones only, with some absent. The table records 90,000 or so clones, about 86% of them present only once. J is TRBJ1-5 and V is TRBV2; 9 bases are shared with TRBD1. Material: blood. The receptor was derived from a woman in her forties or fifties in good health. This CDR3 reads CASSSGTGYQPQHF. The CDR3 coding sequence is TGTGCCAGCAGTTCCGGGACAGGGTATCAGCCCCAGCATTTT. Looking up the rest from reference TRBV2 and TRBJ1-5 gives the full variable domain: EPEVTQTPSHQVTQMGQEVILRCVPISNHLYFYWYRQILGQKVEFLVSFYNNEISEKSEIFDDQFSVERPDGSNFTLKIRSTKLEDSAMYFCASSSGTGYQPQHFGDGTRLSIL.